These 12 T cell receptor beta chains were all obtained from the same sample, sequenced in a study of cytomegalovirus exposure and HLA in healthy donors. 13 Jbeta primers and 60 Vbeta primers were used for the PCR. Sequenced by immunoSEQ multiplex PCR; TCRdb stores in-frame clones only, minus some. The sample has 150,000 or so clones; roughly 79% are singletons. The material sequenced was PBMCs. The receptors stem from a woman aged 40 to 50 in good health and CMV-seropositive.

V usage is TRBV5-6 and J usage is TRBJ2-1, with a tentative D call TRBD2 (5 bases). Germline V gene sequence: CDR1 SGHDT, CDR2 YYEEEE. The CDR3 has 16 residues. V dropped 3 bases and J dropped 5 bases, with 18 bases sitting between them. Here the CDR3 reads CASSSRDVHLNNEQFF. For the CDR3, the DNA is TGTGCCAGCAGCTCCCGGGATGTTCACTTAAACAATGAGCAGTTCTTC.

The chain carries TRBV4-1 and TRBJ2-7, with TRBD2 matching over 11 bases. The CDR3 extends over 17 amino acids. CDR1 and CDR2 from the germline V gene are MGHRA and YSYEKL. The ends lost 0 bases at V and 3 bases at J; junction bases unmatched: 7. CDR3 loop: CASSQEIPGTSGYEQYF. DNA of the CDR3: TGCGCCAGCAGCCAAGAAATCCCCGGGACTAGCGGCTACGAGCAGTACTTC.

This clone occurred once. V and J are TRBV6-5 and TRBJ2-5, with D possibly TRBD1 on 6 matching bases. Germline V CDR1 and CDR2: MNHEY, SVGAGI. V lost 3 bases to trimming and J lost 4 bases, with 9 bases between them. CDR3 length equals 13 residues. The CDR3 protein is CASSYGTRETQYF. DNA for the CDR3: TGTGCCAGCAGTTATGGGACACGAGAGACCCAGTACTTC.

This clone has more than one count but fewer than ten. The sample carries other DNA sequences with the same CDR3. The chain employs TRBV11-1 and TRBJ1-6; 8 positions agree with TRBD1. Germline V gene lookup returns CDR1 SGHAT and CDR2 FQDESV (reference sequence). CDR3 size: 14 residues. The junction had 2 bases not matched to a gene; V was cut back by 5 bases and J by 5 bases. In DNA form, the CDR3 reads TGTGCCAGCAGCCGGACAGGGAATAATTCACCCCTCCACTTT. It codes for CASSRTGNNSPLHF.

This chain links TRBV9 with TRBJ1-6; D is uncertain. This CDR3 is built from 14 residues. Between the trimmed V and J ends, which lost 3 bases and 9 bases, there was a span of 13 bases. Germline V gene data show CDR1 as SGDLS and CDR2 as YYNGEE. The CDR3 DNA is TGTGCCAGCAGCGCCCAATCACTTGCTTCACCCCTCCACTTT. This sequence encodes CASSAQSLASPLHF.

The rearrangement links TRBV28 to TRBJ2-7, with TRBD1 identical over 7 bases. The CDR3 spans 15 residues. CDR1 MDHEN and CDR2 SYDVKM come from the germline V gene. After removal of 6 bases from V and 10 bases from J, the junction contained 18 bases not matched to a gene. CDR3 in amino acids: CASRSPLRTRQGQYF. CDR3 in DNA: TGTGCCAGCAGGTCTCCACTCCGAACGAGACAGGGTCAGTACTTC.

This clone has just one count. The CDR3 nucleotides read TGTGCCAGCAGGCTAAGCGGGGGTAGGGATGAGCAGTTCTTC. Translated: CASRLSGGRDEQFF. This chain joins TRBV28 and TRBJ2-1, with TRBD2 identical over 8 bases. The germline V gene has CDR1 MDHEN and CDR2 SYDVKM. There are 14 residues in the CDR3. V lost 6 bases and J lost 8; bases outside the gene matches: 9.

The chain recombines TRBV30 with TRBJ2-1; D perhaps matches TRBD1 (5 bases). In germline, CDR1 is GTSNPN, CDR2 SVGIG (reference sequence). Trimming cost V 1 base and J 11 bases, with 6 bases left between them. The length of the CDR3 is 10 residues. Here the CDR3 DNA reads TGTGCCTGGAGTGCAGGGCAGCAGTTCTTC. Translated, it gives CAWSAGQQFF.

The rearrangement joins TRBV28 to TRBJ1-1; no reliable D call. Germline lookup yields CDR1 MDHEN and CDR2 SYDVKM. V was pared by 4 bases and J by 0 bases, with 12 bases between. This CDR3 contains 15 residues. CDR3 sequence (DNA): TGTGCCAGCAGTTCACCCGGGGATGTGAACACTGAAGCTTTCTTT. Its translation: CASSSPGDVNTEAFF.

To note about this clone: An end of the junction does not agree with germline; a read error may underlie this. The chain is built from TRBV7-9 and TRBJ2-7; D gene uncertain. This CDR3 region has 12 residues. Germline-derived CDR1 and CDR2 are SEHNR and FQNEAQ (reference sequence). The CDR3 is CSSSLHNYEQYF. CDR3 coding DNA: TGTTCCAGCAGCTTACACAACTACGAGCAGTACTTC.

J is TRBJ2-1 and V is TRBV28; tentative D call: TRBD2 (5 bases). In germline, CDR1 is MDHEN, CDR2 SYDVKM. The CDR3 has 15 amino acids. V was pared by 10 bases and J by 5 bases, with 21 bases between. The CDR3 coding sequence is TGTGCCACAACCGGCCTCGAGCGGAGGAACAATGAGCAGTTCTTC. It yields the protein CATTGLERRNNEQFF.

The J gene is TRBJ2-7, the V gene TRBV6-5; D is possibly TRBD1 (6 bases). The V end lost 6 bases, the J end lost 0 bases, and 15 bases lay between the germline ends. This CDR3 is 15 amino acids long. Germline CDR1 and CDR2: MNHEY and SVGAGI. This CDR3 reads CASRDAGDGSYEQYF. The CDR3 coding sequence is TGTGCCAGCAGGGATGCAGGGGACGGCTCCTACGAGCAGTACTTC.